This T cell receptor beta chain was found in a study of Graves' ophthalmopathy and Graves' hyperthyroidism. The overall study: At initial diagnosis, peripheral blood was obtained, and this preceded any treatment. Study results and limitations: Most thyroid clonotypes with frequency above 0.001 were detected in blood too. A 13-signature model separated ophthalmopathy from stable hyperthyroidism, about 88% sensitivity, roughly 81% specificity.

The table lists this clonotype with many counts. Its antigen is still unknown. The PBMCs originated from approximately 10 ml of fresh peripheral blood. This CDR3 spans 16 amino acids. V lost 6 bases, J lost 4 bases, and 8 bases stayed unmatched. Amplification targeted the TCR beta CDR3 regions, with RNA transcripts as the source material. The first-round RT-PCR employed HTBI primers together with the Qiagen OneStep RT-PCR kit. A multiplex PCR was then performed as the second round. One entry per CDR3 protein results from TCRdb running MiXCR on the multiplex PCR reads. Among a few hundred thousand distinct CDR3 sequences listed, about 18% were seen once.

The sequence derives from an adult woman with stable Graves' hyperthyroidism. The chain carries TRBV12-3 or TRBV12-4 and TRBJ1-5, with TRBD1 matching over 11 bases. The sample taken for sequencing was peripheral blood. The CDR3 region is CASSEGTGGSNQPQHF. DNA of the CDR3: TGTGCCAGCAGCGAAGGGACAGGGGGATCGAATCAGCCCCAGCATTTT.